This T cell receptor beta chain was profiled in a study of human T cells and chemical hapten exposure. Overall study: Patients got weekly scalp diphenylcyclopropenone doses over the approximately 24-week study. TCR yield per sample varied, mainly due to pooled library volumes. Study results and limitations: Versus controls, significantly more large CDR3 similarity clusters arose from expanded TCRs.

The germline CDR1 and CDR2 sequences are SGHTA and FQGNSA. With V trimmed by 2 bases and J by 5 bases, 6 bases remained unmatched. The CDR3 spans 16 residues. It was the library that attached unique molecular identifiers to individual cDNA molecules. MiXCR was run by TCRdb on the RACE reads, yielding one entry per CDR3 protein. This sample has under 70,000 distinct CDR3 sequences, with approximately 10% found just once. Ten or more counts support this clonotype. What it binds is unknown. The time point denotes: pre-sensitization, week 0. The treatment: therapeutic diphenylcyclopropenone sensitization with weekly scalp DPC.

Sequencing was performed on whole blood, taken in connection with sensitization to the hapten diphenylcyclopropenone (DPC). The chain couples TRBV7-2 to TRBJ2-5, with 12 bases fitting TRBD2. The receptor was isolated from a woman between 40 and 50 years old with alopecia areata. Some clones in this sample may be carry-over from other donors' samples. CDR3 nucleotide sequence: TGTGCCAGCAGCTTATTTTCTAGCGGGAGGGGGGAGACCCAGTACTTC. Protein sequence: CASSLFSSGRGETQYF. The whole variable domain, filled in from reference TRBV7-2 and TRBJ2-5, reads GAGVSQSPSNKVTEKGKDVELRCDPISGHTALYWYRQSLGQGLEFLIYFQGNSAPDKSGLPSDRFSAERTGGSVSTLTIQRTQQEDSAVYLCASSLFSSGRGETQYFGPGTRLLVL.